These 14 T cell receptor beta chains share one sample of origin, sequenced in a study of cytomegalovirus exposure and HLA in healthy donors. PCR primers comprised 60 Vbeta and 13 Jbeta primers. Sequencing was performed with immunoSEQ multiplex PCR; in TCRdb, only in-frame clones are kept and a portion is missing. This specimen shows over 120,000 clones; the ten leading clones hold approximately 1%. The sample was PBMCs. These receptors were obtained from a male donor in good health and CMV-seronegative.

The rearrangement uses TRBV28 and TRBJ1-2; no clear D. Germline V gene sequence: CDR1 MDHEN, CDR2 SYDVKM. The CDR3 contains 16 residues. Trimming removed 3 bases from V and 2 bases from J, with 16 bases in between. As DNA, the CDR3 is TGTGCCAGCAGTTTGAGGACTTCGGGCGGGAACTATGGCTACACCTTC. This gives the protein CASSLRTSGGNYGYTF.

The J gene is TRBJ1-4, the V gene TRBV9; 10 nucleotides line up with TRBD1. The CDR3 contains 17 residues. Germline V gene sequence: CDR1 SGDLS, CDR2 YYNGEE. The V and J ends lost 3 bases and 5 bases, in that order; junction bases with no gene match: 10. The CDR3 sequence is CASSGVGTGAPNEKLFF. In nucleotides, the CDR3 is TGTGCCAGCAGCGGGGTCGGGACAGGGGCCCCCAATGAAAAACTGTTTTTT.

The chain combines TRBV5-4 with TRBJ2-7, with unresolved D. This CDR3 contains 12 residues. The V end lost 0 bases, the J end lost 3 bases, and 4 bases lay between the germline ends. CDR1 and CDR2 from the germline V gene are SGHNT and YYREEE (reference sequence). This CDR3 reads CASSLGNYEQYF. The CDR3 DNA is TGTGCCAGCAGCTTGGGTAACTACGAGCAGTACTTC.

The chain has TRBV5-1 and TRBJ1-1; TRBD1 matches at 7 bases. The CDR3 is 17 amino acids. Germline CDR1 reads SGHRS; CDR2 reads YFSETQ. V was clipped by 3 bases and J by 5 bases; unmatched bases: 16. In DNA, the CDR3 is TGCGCCAGCAGCTCAACGACAGGGATTGAGGGGATGACTGAAGCTTTCTTT. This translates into CASSSTTGIEGMTEAFF.

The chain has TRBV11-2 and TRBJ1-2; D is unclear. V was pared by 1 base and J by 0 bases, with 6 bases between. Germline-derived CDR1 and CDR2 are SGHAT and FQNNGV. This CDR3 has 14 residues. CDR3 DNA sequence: TGTGCCAGCAGCTTAGGCCAGTCTAACTATGGCTACACCTTC. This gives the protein CASSLGQSNYGYTF.

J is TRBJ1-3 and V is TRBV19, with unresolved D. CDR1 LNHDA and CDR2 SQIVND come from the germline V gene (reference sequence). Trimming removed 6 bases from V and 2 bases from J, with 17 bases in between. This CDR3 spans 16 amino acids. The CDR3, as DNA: TGTGCCAGTAGCCCTATGTGGGAGTCTGCTGGAAACACCATATATTTT. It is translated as CASSPMWESAGNTIYF.

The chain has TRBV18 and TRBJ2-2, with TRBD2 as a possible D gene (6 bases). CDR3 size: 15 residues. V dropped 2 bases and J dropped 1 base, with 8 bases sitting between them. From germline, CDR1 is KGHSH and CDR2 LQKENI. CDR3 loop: CASSPTGRNTGELFF. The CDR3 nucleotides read TGTGCCAGCTCACCAACCGGGAGGAACACCGGGGAGCTGTTTTTT.

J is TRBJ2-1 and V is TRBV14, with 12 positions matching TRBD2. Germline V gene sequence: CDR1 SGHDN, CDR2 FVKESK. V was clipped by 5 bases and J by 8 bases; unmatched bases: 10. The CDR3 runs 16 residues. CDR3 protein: CASSETSGSSLDEQFF. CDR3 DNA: TGTGCCAGCAGCGAGACTAGCGGGAGTTCTCTTGATGAGCAGTTCTTC. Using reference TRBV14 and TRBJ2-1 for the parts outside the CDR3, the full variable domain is EAGVTQFPSHSVIEKGQTVTLRCDPISGHDNLYWYRRVMGKEIKFLLHFVKESKQDESGMPNNRFLAERTGGTYSTLKVQPAELEDSGVYFCASSETSGSSLDEQFFGPGTRLTVL.

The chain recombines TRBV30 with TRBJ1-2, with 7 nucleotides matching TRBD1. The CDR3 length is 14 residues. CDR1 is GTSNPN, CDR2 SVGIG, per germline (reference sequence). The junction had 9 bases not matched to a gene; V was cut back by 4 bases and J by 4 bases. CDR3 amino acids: CAWKPDRFGYGYTF. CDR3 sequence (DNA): TGTGCCTGGAAACCGGACAGGTTTGGCTATGGCTACACCTTC. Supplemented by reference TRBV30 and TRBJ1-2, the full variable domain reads SQTIHQWPATLVQPVGSPLSLECTVEGTSNPNLYWYRQAAGRGLQLLFYSVGIGQISSEVPQNLSASRPQDRQFILSSKKLLLSDSGFYLCAWKPDRFGYGYTFGSGTRLTVV.

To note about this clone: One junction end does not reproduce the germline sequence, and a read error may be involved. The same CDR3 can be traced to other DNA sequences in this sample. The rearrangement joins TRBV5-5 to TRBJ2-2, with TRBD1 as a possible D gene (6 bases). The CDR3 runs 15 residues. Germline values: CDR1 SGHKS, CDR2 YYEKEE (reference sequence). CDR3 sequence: CASSLAWTDTGELFF. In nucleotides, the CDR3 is TGTGCCAGCAGCTTGGCGTGGACAGACACCGGGGAGCTGTTTTTC.

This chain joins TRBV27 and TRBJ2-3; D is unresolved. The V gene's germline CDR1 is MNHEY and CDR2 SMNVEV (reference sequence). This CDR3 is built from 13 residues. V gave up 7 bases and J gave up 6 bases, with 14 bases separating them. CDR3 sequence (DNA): TGTGCCAGCACCCTACTCCCCGGGGATACGCAGTATTTT. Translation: CASTLLPGDTQYF.

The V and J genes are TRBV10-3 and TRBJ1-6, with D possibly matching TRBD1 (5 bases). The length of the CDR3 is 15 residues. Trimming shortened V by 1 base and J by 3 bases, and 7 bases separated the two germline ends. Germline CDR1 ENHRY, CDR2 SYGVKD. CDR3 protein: CAISELGGYNSPLHF. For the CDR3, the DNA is TGTGCCATCAGTGAGTTGGGGGGCTATAATTCACCCCTCCACTTT.

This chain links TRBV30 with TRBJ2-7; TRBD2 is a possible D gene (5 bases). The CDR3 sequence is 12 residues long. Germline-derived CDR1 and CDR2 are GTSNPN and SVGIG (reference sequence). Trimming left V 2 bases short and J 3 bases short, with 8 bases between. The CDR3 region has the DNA TGTGCCTGGAGTCCCGGGAACTACGAGCAGTACTTC. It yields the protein CAWSPGNYEQYF.

In nucleotides, the CDR3 is TGCAGCGCGGAGGGGAGCGGGAGAGGCTCCTACGAGCAGTACTTC. Translation gives CSAEGSGRGSYEQYF. This chain joins TRBV29-1 and TRBJ2-7; the match to TRBD2 covers 8 bases. Germline V gene lookup returns CDR1 SQVTM and CDR2 ANQGSEA. There are 15 residues in the CDR3. V shed 7 bases, J shed 0 bases, and the junction held 11 bases outside the gene matches.